This section outlines one T cell receptor beta chain sequence together with its context. The target antigen is unknown. The sample belongs to a study of CD8 T cells in ankylosing spondylitis. General study points: The study looked at matched synovial fluid samples from ankylosing spondylitis patients. Disease-linked clones were reported to be significantly enriched there. What seemed typical of ankylosing spondylitis blood was a TCR beta motif built from fewer than ten highly homologous variants.

Quantitative 5'-RACE with molecular barcodes was used to make the TCR beta libraries. A single record per CDR3 protein comes from TCRdb applying MiXCR to the 5' RACE reads. The table records approximately 220,000 distinct CDR3 sequences, around a quarter of them present only once. V was cut by 8 bases and J by 6 bases, with 16 bases left in between. This CDR3 has 13 amino acids. This TCR came from a male donor with ankylosing spondylitis or in good health (not recorded which). The chain has TRBV12-3 or TRBV12-4 and TRBJ1-2; a possible D gene is TRBD1 (6 bases). Sequencing used blood, either unsorted or a sorted T cell fraction (not recorded which). The DNA of the CDR3 is TGTGCCAGCCGAGGGGACAAGGGGCATGGCTACACCTTC. This encodes CASRGDKGHGYTF.